One and the same sample provided the 4 T cell receptor beta chains below, sequenced in a study of PD-L1 blockade in urothelial cancer (dated by TCRdb to between 2016 and 2019). Libraries were constructed by the immunoSEQ multiplex PCR assay. TCRdb stores this immuneACCESS table with in-frame sequences only. Part of the clones is absent; in the studies checked, under half of the shortfall reflects unresolved V genes, and no reason is known for the rest. For this sample the table gives 33,000 or so clones, of which 80% to 90% were detected only once. Of the sample, about 6.8% is held by the ten largest clones. The sample's time point label, decoded: pretreatment peripheral blood. The sample consisted of PBMCs, taken around atezolizumab (anti-PD-L1) treatment. The receptor set was obtained from a man in his 60s with urothelial cancer.

The chain carries TRBV7-9 and TRBJ2-4, with D perhaps TRBD2 (6 bases). CDR1 and CDR2 from the germline V gene are SEHNR and FQNEAQ (reference sequence). Deletions cut 5 bases from V and 6 bases from J, with 17 bases between. The CDR3 consists of 15 residues. The DNA for the CDR3 is TGTGCCAGCAGCCGGGACTCACCCGGGGGAAACATTCAGTACTTC. Translation: CASSRDSPGGNIQYF.

The chain recombines TRBV5-6 with TRBJ2-5, with 9 bases aligning to TRBD1. CDR1 is SGHDT and CDR2 is YYEEEE in the germline V gene. V shed 3 bases and J 5 bases; nucleotides not matched to a gene: 2. There are 13 residues in the CDR3. The CDR3 region is CASSWDRAETQYF. The CDR3 DNA sequence: TGTGCCAGCAGCTGGGACAGGGCGGAGACCCAGTACTTC.

The chain is built from TRBV27 and TRBJ2-7, with a weak D call TRBD2 (7 bases). Trimming stripped 6 bases from V and 9 bases from J, with 15 bases between. Germline values: CDR1 MNHEY, CDR2 SMNVEV (reference sequence). The CDR3 totals 12 residues. CDR3 in DNA: TGTGCCAGCAGCCCTTCGGGGGGCGGGCAGTACTTC. It yields the protein CASSPSGGGQYF.

This clone was detected only once. The chain has TRBV5-1 and TRBJ2-1; D gene unclear. Germline loops: CDR1 SGHRS, CDR2 YFSETQ. This CDR3 contains 17 residues. Trimming shortened V by 0 bases and J by 4 bases, and 17 bases separated the two germline ends. CDR3 residues: CASSLGLSVSPYNEQFF. The CDR3 DNA sequence: TGCGCCAGCAGCTTGGGGTTGTCGGTTTCACCTTACAATGAGCAGTTCTTC.